This TCR beta chain was retrieved from a study of type 1 regulatory T cells. Turning to the study itself: This in vitro CD4 product, T-allo10, is enriched for Tr1 cells and alloantigen-specific.

This clonotype was found a few times. Its antigen is as yet unknown. The CDR3 length is 15 residues. The J segment lost 6 bases and the V segment lost 3 bases, leaving 7 bases of the junction unmatched. Per the germline V gene, CDR1 is SGDLS and CDR2 is YYNGEE. TCRdb analysed the reads with MiXCR anew, one entry per CDR3 protein. The sample lists fewer than 80,000 distinct CDR3 sequences, less than 25% occurring once. Notes on the study in general: Type 1 regulatory T cells had a more restricted TCR repertoire than non-type 1 regulatory T cells.

The material sequenced was cultured type 1 regulatory T (Tr1) cells, either the whole culture or a sorted fraction (not recorded which). The chain has TRBV9 and TRBJ2-3; 10 bases match TRBD2. This receptor was obtained from a human donor in good health. CDR3 nucleotide sequence: TGTGCCAGCAGCGCTCTAGCGGGAGAAGTGGATACGCAGTATTTT. It specifies CASSALAGEVDTQYF. Full variable domain (remainder filled in from reference TRBV9 and TRBJ2-3): DSGVTQTPKHLITATGQRVTLRCSPRSGDLSVYWYQQSLDQGLQFLIQYYNGEERAKGNILERFSAQQFPDLHSELNLSSLELGDSALYFCASSALAGEVDTQYFGPGTRLTVL.